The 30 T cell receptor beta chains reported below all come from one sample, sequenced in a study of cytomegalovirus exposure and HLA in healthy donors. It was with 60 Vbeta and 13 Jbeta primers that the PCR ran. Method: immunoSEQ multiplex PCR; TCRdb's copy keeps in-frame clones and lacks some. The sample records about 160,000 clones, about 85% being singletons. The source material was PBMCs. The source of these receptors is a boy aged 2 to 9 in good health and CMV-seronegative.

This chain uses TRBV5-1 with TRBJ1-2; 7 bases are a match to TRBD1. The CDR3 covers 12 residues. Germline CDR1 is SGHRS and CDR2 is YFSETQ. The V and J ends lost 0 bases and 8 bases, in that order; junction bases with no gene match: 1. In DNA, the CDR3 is TGCGCCAGCAGCTTGGACAGGGGCGGCTACACCTTC. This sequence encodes CASSLDRGGYTF.

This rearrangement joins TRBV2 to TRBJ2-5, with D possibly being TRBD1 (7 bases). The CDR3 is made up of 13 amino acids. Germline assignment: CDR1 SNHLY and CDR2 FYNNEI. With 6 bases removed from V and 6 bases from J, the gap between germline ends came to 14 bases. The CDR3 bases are TGTGCCAGCAGCCCAGGGGGGATGCAGACCCAGTACTTC. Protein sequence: CASSPGGMQTQYF.

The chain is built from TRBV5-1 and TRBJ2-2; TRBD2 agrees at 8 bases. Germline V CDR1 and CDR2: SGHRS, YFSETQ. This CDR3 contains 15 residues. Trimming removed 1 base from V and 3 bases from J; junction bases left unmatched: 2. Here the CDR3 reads CASSLKAGDTGELFF. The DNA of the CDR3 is TGCGCCAGCAGCTTGAAAGCGGGGGACACCGGGGAGCTGTTTTTT.

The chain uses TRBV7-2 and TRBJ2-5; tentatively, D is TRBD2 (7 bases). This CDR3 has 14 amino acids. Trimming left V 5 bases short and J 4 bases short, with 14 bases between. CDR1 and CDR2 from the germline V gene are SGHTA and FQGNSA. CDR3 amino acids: CASSKGGGRETQYF. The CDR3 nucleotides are TGTGCCAGCAGCAAAGGGGGGGGGAGAGAGACCCAGTACTTC. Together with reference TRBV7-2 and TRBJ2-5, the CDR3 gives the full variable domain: GAGVSQSPSNKVTEKGKDVELRCDPISGHTALYWYRQSLGQGLEFLIYFQGNSAPDKSGLPSDRFSAERTGGSVSTLTIQRTQQEDSAVYLCASSKGGGRETQYFGPGTRLLVL.

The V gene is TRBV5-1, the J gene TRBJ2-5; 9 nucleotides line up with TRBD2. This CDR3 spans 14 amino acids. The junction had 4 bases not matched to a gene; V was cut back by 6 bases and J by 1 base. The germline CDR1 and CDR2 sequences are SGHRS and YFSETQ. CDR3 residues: CASTSGILQETQYF. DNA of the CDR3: TGCGCCAGCACTAGCGGGATACTCCAAGAGACCCAGTACTTC.

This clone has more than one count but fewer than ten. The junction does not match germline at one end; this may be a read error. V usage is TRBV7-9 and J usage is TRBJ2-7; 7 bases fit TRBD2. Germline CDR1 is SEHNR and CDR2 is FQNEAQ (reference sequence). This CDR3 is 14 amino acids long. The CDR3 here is CSSSFSSGGDEQYF. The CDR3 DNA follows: TGTTCCAGCAGCTTCTCTAGCGGTGGGGACGAGCAGTACTTC.

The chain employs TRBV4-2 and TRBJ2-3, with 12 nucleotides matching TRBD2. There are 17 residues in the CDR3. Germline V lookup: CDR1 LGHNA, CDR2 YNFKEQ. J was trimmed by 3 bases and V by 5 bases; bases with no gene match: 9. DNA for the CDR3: TGTGCCAGCAGCGAGTTCCAAACTAGCGGGGGGACAGATACGCAGTATTTT. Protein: CASSEFQTSGGTDTQYF.

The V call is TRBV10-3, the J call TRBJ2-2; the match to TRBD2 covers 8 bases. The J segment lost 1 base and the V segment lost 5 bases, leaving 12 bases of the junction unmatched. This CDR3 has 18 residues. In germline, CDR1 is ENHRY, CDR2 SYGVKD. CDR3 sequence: CAISPGLGGGLNTGELFF. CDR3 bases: TGTGCCATCAGTCCGGGACTTGGCGGGGGGTTGAACACCGGGGAGCTGTTTTTT.

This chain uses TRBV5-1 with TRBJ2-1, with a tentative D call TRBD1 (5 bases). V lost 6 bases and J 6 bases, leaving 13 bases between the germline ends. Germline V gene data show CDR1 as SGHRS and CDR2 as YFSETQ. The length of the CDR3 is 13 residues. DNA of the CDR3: TGCGCCAGCACCTACAGGTTAGGCAATGAGCAGTTCTTC. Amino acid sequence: CASTYRLGNEQFF. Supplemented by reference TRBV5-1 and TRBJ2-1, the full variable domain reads KAGVTQTPRYLIKTRGQQVTLSCSPISGHRSVSWYQQTPGQGLQFLFEYFSETQRNKGNFPGRFSGRQFSNSRSEMNVSTLELGDSALYLCASTYRLGNEQFFGPGTRLTVL.

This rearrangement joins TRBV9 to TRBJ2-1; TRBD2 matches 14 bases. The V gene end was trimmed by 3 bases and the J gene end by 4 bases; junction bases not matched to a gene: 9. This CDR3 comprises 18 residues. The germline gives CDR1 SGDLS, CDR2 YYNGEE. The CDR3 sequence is CASSGTGTSGGAYNEQFF. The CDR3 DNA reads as TGTGCCAGCAGCGGTACCGGGACTAGCGGGGGAGCGTACAATGAGCAGTTCTTC.

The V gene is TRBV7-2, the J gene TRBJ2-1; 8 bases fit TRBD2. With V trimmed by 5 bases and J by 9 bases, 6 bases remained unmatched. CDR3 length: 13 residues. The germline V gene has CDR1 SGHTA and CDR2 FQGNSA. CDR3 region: CASSKIGTSEQFF. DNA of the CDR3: TGTGCCAGCAGCAAAATAGGGACTAGTGAGCAGTTCTTC.

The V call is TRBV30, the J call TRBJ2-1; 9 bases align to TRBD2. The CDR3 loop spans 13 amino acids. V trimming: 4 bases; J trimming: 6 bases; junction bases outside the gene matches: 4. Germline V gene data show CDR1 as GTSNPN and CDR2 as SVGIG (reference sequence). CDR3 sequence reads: CAWMGLAGNEQFF. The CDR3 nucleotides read TGTGCCTGGATGGGACTAGCTGGCAATGAGCAGTTCTTC.

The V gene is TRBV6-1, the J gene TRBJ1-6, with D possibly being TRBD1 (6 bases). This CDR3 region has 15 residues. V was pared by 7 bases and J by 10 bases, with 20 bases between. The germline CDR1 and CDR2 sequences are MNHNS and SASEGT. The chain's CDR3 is CASTRVGADTSPLHF. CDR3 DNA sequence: TGTGCCAGCACCCGGGTGGGGGCAGACACGTCACCCCTCCACTTT.

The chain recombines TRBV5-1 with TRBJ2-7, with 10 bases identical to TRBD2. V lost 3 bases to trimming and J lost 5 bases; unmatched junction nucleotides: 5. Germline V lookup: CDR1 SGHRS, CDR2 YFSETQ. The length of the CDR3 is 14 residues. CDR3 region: CASSSSGSLNEQYF. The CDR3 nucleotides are TGCGCCAGCAGCTCTAGCGGGAGCCTGAACGAGCAGTACTTC. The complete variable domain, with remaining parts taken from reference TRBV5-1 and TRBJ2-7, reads KAGVTQTPRYLIKTRGQQVTLSCSPISGHRSVSWYQQTPGQGLQFLFEYFSETQRNKGNFPGRFSGRQFSNSRSEMNVSTLELGDSALYLCASSSSGSLNEQYFGPGTRLTVT.

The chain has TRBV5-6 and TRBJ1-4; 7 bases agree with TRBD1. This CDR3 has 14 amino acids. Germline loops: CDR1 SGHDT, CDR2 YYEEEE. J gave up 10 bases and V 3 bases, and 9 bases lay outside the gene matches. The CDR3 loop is CASSSRGAGGKLFF. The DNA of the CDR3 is TGTGCCAGCAGCTCCAGGGGGGCGGGAGGAAAACTGTTTTTT.

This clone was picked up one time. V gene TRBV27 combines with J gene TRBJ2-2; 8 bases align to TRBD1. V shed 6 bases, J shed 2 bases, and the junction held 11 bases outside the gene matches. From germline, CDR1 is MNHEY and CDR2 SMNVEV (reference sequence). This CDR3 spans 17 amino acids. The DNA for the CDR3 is TGTGCCAGCAGCCATCTCCTGACAGGGGAAAACACCGGGGAGCTGTTTTTT. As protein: CASSHLLTGENTGELFF.

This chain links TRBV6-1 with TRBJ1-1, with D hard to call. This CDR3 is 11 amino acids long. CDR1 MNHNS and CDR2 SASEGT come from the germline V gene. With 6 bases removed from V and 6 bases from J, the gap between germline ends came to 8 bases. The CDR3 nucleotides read TGTGCCAGCAGGATGGGCCCTGAAGCTTTCTTT. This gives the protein CASRMGPEAFF.

DNA for the CDR3: TGCGCCAGCAGCTTGGCCGGGGGAGGATCTAAAAACATTCAGTACTTC. This encodes CASSLAGGGSKNIQYF. The chain joins TRBV5-1 to TRBJ2-4; weak D call: TRBD2 (6 bases). This CDR3 is 16 amino acids long. Germline CDR1 is SGHRS and CDR2 is YFSETQ. Deletions cut 0 bases from V and 4 bases from J, with 14 bases between.

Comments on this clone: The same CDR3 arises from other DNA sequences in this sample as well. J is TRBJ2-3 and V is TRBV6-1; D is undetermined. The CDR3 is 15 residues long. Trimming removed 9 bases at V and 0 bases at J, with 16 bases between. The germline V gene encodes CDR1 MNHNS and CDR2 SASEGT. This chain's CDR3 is CASTSRSSSTDTQYF. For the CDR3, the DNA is TGTGCCAGTACTTCGAGGAGCTCTAGCACAGATACGCAGTATTTT.

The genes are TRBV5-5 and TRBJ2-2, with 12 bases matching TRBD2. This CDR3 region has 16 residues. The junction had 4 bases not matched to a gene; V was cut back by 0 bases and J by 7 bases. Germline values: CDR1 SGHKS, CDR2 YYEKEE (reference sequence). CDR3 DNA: TGTGCCAGCAGCTTGGCGCTAGCGGGAGGGGACGGGGAGCTGTTTTTT. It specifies CASSLALAGGDGELFF.

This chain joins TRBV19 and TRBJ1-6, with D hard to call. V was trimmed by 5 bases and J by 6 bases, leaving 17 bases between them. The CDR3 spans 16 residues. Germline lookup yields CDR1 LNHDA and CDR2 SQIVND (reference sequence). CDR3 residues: CASSPRPRVRNSPLHF. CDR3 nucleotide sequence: TGTGCCAGTAGTCCGAGGCCGAGGGTGCGTAATTCACCCCTCCACTTT.

The CDR3 DNA reads TGTGCCAGCAGTTCCCGGCCGGGGGGTCGAAGCGAGCAGTACTTC. It codes for CASSSRPGGRSEQYF. This chain links TRBV28 with TRBJ2-7; TRBD2 aligns across 7 bases. This CDR3 has 15 amino acids. Per germline, CDR1 MDHEN and CDR2 SYDVKM. The J segment lost 6 bases and the V segment lost 4 bases, leaving 12 bases of the junction unmatched. Drawing the rest from reference TRBV28 and TRBJ2-7, the complete variable domain is DVKVTQSSRYLVKRTGEKVFLECVQDMDHENMFWYRQDPGLGLRLIYFSYDVKMKEKGDIPEGYSVSREKKERFSLILESASTNQTSMYLCASSSRPGGRSEQYFGPGTRLTVT.

The CDR3 reads CALSSDRTPYNEQFF. CDR3 coding DNA: TGTGCCCTCTCCTCAGACAGGACACCCTACAATGAGCAGTTCTTC. The V call is TRBV10-3, the J call TRBJ2-1, with D perhaps matching TRBD1 (6 bases). Germline V gene data show CDR1 as ENHRY and CDR2 as SYGVKD. The ends were cut back, 11 bases at V and 2 bases at J, with 19 bases in the middle. This CDR3 has 15 residues.

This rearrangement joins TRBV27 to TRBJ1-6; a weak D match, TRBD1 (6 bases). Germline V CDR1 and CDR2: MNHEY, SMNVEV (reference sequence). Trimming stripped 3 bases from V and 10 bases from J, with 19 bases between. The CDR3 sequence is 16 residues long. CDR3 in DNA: TGTGCCAGCAGTTTTATCGGGACATCCCCTAGGTCACCCCTCCACTTT. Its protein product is CASSFIGTSPRSPLHF.

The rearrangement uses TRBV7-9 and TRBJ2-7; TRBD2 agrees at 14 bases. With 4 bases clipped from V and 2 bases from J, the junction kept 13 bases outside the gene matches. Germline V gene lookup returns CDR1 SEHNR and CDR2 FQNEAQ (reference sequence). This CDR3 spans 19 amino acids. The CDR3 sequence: CASSSTGTSGGTLPYEQYV. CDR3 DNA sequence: TGTGCCAGCAGCTCTACCGGGACTAGCGGGGGTACGCTCCCCTACGAGCAGTACGTC.

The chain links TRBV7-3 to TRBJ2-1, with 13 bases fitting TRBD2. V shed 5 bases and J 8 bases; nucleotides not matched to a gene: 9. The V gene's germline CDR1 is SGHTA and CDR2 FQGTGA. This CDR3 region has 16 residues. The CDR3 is CASSHVTSGRRDEQFF. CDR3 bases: TGTGCCAGCAGCCACGTGACTAGCGGGAGGAGGGATGAGCAGTTCTTC. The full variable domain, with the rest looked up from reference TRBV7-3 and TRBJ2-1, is GAGVSQTPSNKVTEKGKYVELRCDPISGHTALYWYRQSLGQGPEFLIYFQGTGAADDSGLPNDRFFAVRPEGSVSTLKIQRTERGDSAVYLCASSHVTSGRRDEQFFGPGTRLTVL.

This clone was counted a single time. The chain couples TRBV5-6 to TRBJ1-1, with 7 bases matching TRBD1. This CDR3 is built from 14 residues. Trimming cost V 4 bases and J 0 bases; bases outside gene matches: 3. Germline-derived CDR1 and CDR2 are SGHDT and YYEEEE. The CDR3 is CASSLGQVNTEAFF. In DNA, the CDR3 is TGTGCCAGCAGCCTAGGACAGGTGAACACTGAAGCTTTCTTT.

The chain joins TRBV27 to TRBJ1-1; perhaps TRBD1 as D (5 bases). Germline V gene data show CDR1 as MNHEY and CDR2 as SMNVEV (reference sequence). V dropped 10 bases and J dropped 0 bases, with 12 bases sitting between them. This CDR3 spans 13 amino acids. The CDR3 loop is CATLGPLNTEAFF. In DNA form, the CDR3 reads TGTGCCACTCTGGGGCCTCTGAACACTGAAGCTTTCTTT.

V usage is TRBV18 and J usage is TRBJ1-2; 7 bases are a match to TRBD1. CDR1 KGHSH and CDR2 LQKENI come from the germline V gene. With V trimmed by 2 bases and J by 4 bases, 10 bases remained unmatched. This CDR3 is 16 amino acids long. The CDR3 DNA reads TGTGCCAGCTCACCAGGGAGCGAGGACAGGACCTATGGCTACACCTTC. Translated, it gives CASSPGSEDRTYGYTF.

The CDR3 spells CASSYGSGLGTDTQYF. In DNA form, the CDR3 reads TGTGCCAGCAGTTACGGTTCTGGCCTCGGCACAGATACGCAGTATTTT. The rearrangement uses TRBV6-6 and TRBJ2-3; D gene unclear. Trimming removed 2 bases from V and 1 base from J, with 13 bases in between. CDR1 is MNHNY, CDR2 SVGAGI, per germline (reference sequence). The length of the CDR3 is 16 residues.